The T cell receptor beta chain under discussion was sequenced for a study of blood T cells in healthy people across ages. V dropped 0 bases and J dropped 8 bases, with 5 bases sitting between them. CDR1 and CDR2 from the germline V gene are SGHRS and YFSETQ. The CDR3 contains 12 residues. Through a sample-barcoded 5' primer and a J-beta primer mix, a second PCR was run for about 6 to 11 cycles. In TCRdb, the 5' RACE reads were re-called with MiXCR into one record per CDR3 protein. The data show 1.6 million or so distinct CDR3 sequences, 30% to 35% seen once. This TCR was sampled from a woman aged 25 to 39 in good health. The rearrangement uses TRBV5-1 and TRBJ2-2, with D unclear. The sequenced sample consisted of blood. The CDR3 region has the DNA TGCGCCAGCAGCTTGGCCCAGGGGGAGCTGTTTTTT. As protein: CASSLAQGELFF.